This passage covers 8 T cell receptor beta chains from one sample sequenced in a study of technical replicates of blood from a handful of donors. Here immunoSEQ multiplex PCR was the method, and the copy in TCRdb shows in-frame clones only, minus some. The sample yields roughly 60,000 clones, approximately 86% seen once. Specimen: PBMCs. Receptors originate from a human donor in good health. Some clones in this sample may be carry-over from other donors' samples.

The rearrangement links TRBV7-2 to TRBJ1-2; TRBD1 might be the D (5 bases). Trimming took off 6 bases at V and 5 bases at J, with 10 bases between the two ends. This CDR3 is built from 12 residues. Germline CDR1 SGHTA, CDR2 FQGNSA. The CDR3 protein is CASSTGVYGYTF. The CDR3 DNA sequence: TGTGCCAGCAGTACAGGTGTTTATGGCTACACCTTC.

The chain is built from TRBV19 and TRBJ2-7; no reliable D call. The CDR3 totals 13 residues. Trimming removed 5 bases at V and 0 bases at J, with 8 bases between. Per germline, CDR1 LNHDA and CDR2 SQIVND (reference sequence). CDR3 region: CASSLPGSYEQYF. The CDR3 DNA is TGTGCCAGTAGTCTCCCGGGCTCCTACGAGCAGTACTTC. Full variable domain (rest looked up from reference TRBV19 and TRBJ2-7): DGGITQSPKYLFRKEGQNVTLSCEQNLNHDAMYWYRQDPGQGLRLIYYSQIVNDFQKGDIAEGYSVSREKKESFPLTVTSAQKNPTAFYLCASSLPGSYEQYFGPGTRLTVT.

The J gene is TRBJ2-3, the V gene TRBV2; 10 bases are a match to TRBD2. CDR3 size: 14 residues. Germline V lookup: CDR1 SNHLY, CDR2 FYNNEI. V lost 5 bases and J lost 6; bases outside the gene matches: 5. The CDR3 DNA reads TGTGCCAGCAGTCTAGCGGGGGCCATGGATACGCAGTATTTT. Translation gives CASSLAGAMDTQYF. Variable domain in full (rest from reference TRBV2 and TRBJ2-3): EPEVTQTPSHQVTQMGQEVILRCVPISNHLYFYWYRQILGQKVEFLVSFYNNEISEKSEIFDDQFSVERPDGSNFTLKIRSTKLEDSAMYFCASSLAGAMDTQYFGPGTRLTVL.

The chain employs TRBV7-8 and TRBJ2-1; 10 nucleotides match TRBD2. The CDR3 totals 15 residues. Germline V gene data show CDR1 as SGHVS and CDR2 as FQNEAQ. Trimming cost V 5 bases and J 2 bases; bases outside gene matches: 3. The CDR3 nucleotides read TGTGCCAGCAGCAGGCTAGCGGGGGCCTACAATGAGCAGTTCTTC. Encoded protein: CASSRLAGAYNEQFF. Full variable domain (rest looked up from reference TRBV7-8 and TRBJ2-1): GAGVSQSPRYKVAKRGQDVALRCDPISGHVSLFWYQQALGQGPEFLTYFQNEAQLDKSGLPSDRFFAERPEGSVSTLKIQRTQQEDSAVYLCASSRLAGAYNEQFFGPGTRLTVL.

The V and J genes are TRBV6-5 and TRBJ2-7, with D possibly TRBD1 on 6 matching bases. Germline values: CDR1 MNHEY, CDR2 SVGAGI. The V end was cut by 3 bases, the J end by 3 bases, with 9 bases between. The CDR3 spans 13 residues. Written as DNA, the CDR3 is TGTGCCAGCAGTTATACGGACAGCTACGAGCAGTACTTC. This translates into CASSYTDSYEQYF.

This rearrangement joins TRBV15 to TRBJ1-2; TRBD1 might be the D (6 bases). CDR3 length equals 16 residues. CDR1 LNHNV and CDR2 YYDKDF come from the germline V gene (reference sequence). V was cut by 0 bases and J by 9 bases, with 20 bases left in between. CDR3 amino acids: CATSRDSPGRGSSYTF. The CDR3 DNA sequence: TGTGCCACCAGCAGAGATTCTCCAGGGAGGGGGTCCAGCTACACCTTC.

The CDR3 DNA follows: TGTGCCAGGAGCGGGACTGGGAACTACGAGCAGTACTTC. This sequence encodes CARSGTGNYEQYF. J is TRBJ2-7 and V is TRBV6-4, with TRBD2 matching over 7 bases. The junction had 8 bases not matched to a gene; V was cut back by 9 bases and J by 3 bases. The CDR3 sequence is 13 residues long. Germline V gene data show CDR1 as MRHNA and CDR2 as SNTAGT.

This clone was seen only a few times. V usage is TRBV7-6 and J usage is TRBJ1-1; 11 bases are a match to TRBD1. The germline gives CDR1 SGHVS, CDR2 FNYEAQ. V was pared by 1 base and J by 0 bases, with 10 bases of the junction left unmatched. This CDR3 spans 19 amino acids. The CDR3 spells CASSLVRTGGEHLNTEAFF. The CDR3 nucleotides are TGTGCCAGCAGCTTAGTCAGGACAGGGGGCGAACACCTGAACACTGAAGCTTTCTTT.